These 21 T cell receptor beta chains originate from one sample sequenced in a study of Graves' ophthalmopathy and Graves' hyperthyroidism. Amplified TCR beta CDR3 regions were obtained using RNA transcripts as template. An opening RT-PCR round employed HTBI primers and preceded a second-round multiplex PCR. TCRdb redid the calling of the multiplex PCR reads with MiXCR, one entry per CDR3 protein. This sample has a few hundred thousand distinct CDR3 sequences, with roughly 40% found just once. Sequenced material: peripheral blood or thyroid tissue (not recorded which). These receptors were obtained from an adult man with Graves' hyperthyroidism.

The genes are TRBV5-1 and TRBJ2-3, with D maybe TRBD1 (5 bases). This CDR3 is 15 amino acids long. CDR1 and CDR2 from the germline V gene are SGHRS and YFSETQ. Trimming removed 2 bases from V and 0 bases from J, with 10 bases in between. The CDR3 DNA is TGCGCCAGCAGCTTTGACAGTGCTAGCACAGATACGCAGTATTTT. Translated: CASSFDSASTDTQYF.

Notes on this clonotype: Possible read error: a much larger clone is one base away. The chain employs TRBV12-3 or TRBV12-4 and TRBJ2-5; D perhaps matches TRBD2 (5 bases). CDR3 length: 13 amino acids. The CDR3 DNA sequence: TGTGCCAGCAGTTTTGATAGCGAAGAGACCAAGTACTTC. Protein product: CASSFDSEETKYF.

This clonotype has ten or more counts. The chain is built from TRBV24-1 and TRBJ1-2, with D unclear. The V end lost 0 bases, the J end lost 2 bases, and 6 bases lay between the germline ends. The CDR3 has 14 residues. Germline V gene data show CDR1 as KGHDR and CDR2 as SFDVKD. The DNA of the CDR3 is TGTGCCACCAGTGATTTGCTCAAAAACTATGGCTACACCTTC. This encodes CATSDLLKNYGYTF.

This clonotype was found many times. This sequence joins TRBV2 and TRBJ1-1, with unresolved D. Between the trimmed V and J ends, which lost 2 bases and 0 bases, there was a span of 10 bases. The CDR3 has 15 amino acids. The germline gives CDR1 SNHLY, CDR2 FYNNEI. CDR3 in DNA: TGTGCCAGCAGTGAAAGGAGCGTTCTGAACACTGAAGCTTTCTTT. This gives the protein CASSERSVLNTEAFF.

This clonotype was seen more than once but under ten times. The chain is built from TRBV3-1 and TRBJ2-5, with D tentatively TRBD1 (6 bases). The V end was cut by 1 base, the J end by 2 bases, with 11 bases between. CDR1 is LGHDT and CDR2 is YNNKEL in the germline V gene (reference sequence). The CDR3 length is 15 residues. This CDR3 reads CASSQVYGQQETQYF. The CDR3 bases are TGTGCCAGCAGCCAAGTTTACGGACAGCAAGAGACCCAGTACTTC.

The chain has TRBV29-1 and TRBJ1-1; 9 nucleotides align to TRBD1. CDR3 length: 12 amino acids. Trimming at V came to 8 bases and at J to 1 base, leaving 2 bases not matched to a gene. Looked up from germline, CDR1 is SQVTM and CDR2 is ANQGSEA. CDR3 region: CSRQGENTEAFF. The DNA for the CDR3 is TGCAGCAGACAGGGGGAGAACACTGAAGCTTTCTTT.

This clonotype was observed at least ten times. The genes are TRBV7-2 and TRBJ1-2; D call uncertain. With 1 base removed from V and 12 bases from J, the gap between germline ends came to 15 bases. This CDR3 spans 13 amino acids. Germline assignment: CDR1 SGHTA and CDR2 FQGNSA. CDR3 bases: TGTGCCAGCAGCTTAGTAAGAGAGGACCGCCACACCTTC. It encodes CASSLVREDRHTF.

This clonotype was counted many times. This chain connects TRBV20-1 to TRBJ2-5; tentative D call: TRBD1 (5 bases). In germline, CDR1 is DFQATT, CDR2 SNEGSKA (reference sequence). The CDR3 has 12 residues. The ends were cut back, 7 bases at V and 1 base at J, with 10 bases in the middle. As DNA, the CDR3 is TGCAGTGGGGAAAGGGGCCAAGAGACCCAGTACTTC. Translated, it gives CSGERGQETQYF.

This clonotype has only a few counts. The chain has TRBV7-2 and TRBJ2-3; no firm D call. The CDR3 is made up of 12 amino acids. Trimming pared 5 bases from V and 5 bases from J, leaving 8 bases between. CDR1 is SGHTA and CDR2 is FQGNSA in the germline V gene. CDR3 loop: CASSRIEDTQYF. CDR3 sequence (DNA): TGTGCCAGCAGCCGCATAGAAGATACGCAGTATTTT.

The chain employs TRBV10-1 and TRBJ2-7; weak D call: TRBD2 (6 bases). The V gene's germline CDR1 is WNHNN and CDR2 SYGVQD (reference sequence). CDR3 length: 13 amino acids. Trimming removed 0 bases at V and 9 bases at J, with 12 bases between. CDR3 sequence: CASSESTSQGQYF. The DNA of the CDR3 is TGCGCCAGCAGTGAGTCGACTAGTCAGGGGCAGTACTTC.

The V call is TRBV7-2, the J call TRBJ2-7, with 8 positions matching TRBD1. CDR3 length: 17 amino acids. CDR1 is SGHTA, CDR2 FQGNSA, per germline. V was pared by 1 base and J by 3 bases, with 11 bases of the junction left unmatched. CDR3 loop: CASSLEYRDRRFYEQYF. CDR3 DNA sequence: TGTGCCAGCAGCTTAGAGTACCGGGACAGGAGGTTCTACGAGCAGTACTTC.

CDR3: CATSSNRDSYEQYF. The CDR3 DNA sequence: TGTGCCACCAGCTCTAACAGGGACTCCTACGAGCAGTACTTC. The chain employs TRBV15 and TRBJ2-7; D is perhaps TRBD1 (6 bases). Germline CDR1 LNHNV, CDR2 YYDKDF (reference sequence). The CDR3 is 14 amino acids. V was pared by 5 bases and J by 0 bases, with 11 bases between.

The rearrangement links TRBV24-1 to TRBJ2-2; a possible D gene is TRBD1 (6 bases). Germline assignment: CDR1 KGHDR and CDR2 SFDVKD. CDR3 size: 15 residues. Trimming shortened V by 2 bases and J by 2 bases, and 8 bases separated the two germline ends. CDR3 sequence (DNA): TGTGCCACCAGTGATTACAGGGTCAACACCGGGGAGCTGTTTTTT. Protein sequence: CATSDYRVNTGELFF.

V and J are TRBV7-6 and TRBJ1-1; D might be TRBD1 (6 bases). Germline V lookup: CDR1 SGHVS, CDR2 FNYEAQ. The germline V and J ends were trimmed by 5 bases and 1 base, with 17 bases remaining between them. The CDR3 is made up of 16 amino acids. DNA of the CDR3: TGTGCCAGCAGCCCCCCCCCGGGACAAACGAACACTGAAGCTTTCTTT. It yields the protein CASSPPPGQTNTEAFF. Based on the CDR3 plus reference TRBV7-6 and TRBJ1-1, the full variable domain is GAGVSQSPRYKVTKRGQDVALRCDPISGHVSLYWYRQALGQGPEFLTYFNYEAQQDKSGLPNDRFSAERPEGSISTLTIQRTEQRDSAMYRCASSPPPGQTNTEAFFGQGTRLTVV.

This clonotype was seen ten or more times. The chain is built from TRBV24-1 and TRBJ1-2; unclear D gene. Germline V lookup: CDR1 KGHDR, CDR2 SFDVKD. CDR3 length: 15 residues. V lost 5 bases to trimming and J lost 3 bases, with 15 bases between them. Here the CDR3 DNA reads TGTGCCACCAGTGGGACCCGTCCCCGGGACTATGGCTACACCTTC. Translated, it gives CATSGTRPRDYGYTF.

This clonotype was found a few times. The chain combines TRBV7-6 with TRBJ2-7, with D possibly matching TRBD2 (5 bases). The CDR3 is made up of 12 amino acids. Trimming took 11 bases from V and 0 from J, leaving 11 bases between them. CDR1 and CDR2 (germline): SGHVS, FNYEAQ. CDR3 in DNA: TGTGCCGCCTATAGCGACTCCTACGAGCAGTACTTC. It is translated as CAAYSDSYEQYF.

This clonotype was seen at least ten times. The V and J genes are TRBV2 and TRBJ2-2, with 7 bases identical to TRBD2. CDR1 is SNHLY and CDR2 is FYNNEI in the germline V gene. With 6 bases clipped from V and 6 bases from J, the junction kept 10 bases outside the gene matches. The CDR3 is made up of 15 amino acids. The CDR3 protein is CASRSGGSTAGELFF. In nucleotides, the CDR3 is TGTGCCAGCAGGTCCGGGGGGAGTACCGCCGGGGAGCTGTTTTTT.

The J gene is TRBJ1-4, the V gene TRBV11-2, with D perhaps TRBD1 (5 bases). The CDR3 is 16 residues long. Germline V gives CDR1 SGHAT, CDR2 FQNNGV. With 6 bases removed from V and 5 bases from J, the gap between germline ends came to 19 bases. CDR3 region: CASRKLGVSYNEKLFF. CDR3 nucleotides: TGTGCCAGCAGGAAACTAGGGGTATCCTACAATGAAAAACTGTTTTTT.

V usage is TRBV6-5 and J usage is TRBJ1-2; maybe TRBD1 (6 bases). This CDR3 comprises 14 residues. The V gene lost 1 base and the J gene lost 3 bases, with 9 bases spanning the gap. Germline V lookup: CDR1 MNHEY, CDR2 SVGAGI. CDR3 in amino acids: CASSYYGTYYGYTF. The CDR3 DNA is TGTGCCAGCAGTTACTATGGGACATACTATGGCTACACCTTC.

The genes are TRBV7-9 and TRBJ2-7; D is perhaps TRBD1 or TRBD2 (5 bases each). V dropped 3 bases and J dropped 0 bases, with 15 bases sitting between them. This CDR3 is 16 amino acids long. Germline V gives CDR1 SEHNR, CDR2 FQNEAQ (reference sequence). The CDR3 is CASSLGEHRFSYEQYF. The CDR3 nucleotides read TGTGCCAGCAGCTTGGGGGAACACCGATTCTCCTACGAGCAGTACTTC.

The chain has TRBV19 and TRBJ2-6, with no clear D. CDR3 length: 14 amino acids. The germline V gene has CDR1 LNHDA and CDR2 SQIVND (reference sequence). Trimming pared 2 bases from V and 4 bases from J, leaving 6 bases between. The CDR3, as DNA: TGTGCCAGTAGTATACCAGCGGGGGCCAACGTCCTGACTTTC. This encodes CASSIPAGANVLTF.